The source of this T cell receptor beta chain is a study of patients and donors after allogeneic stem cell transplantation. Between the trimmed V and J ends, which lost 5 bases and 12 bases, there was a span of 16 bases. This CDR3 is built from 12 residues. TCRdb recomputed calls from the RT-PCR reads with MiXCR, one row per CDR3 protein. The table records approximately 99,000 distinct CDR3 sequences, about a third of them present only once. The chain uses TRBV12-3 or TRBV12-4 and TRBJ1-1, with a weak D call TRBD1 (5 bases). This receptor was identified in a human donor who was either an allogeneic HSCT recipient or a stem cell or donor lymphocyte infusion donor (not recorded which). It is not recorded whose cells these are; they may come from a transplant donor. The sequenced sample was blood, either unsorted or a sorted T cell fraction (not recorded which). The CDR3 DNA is TGTGCCAGCAGTCCCACCCTACAGGTACCTTTCTTT. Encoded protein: CASSPTLQVPFF.